This T cell receptor (beta chain) was sequenced for a study of T cell responses to AZD1222 COVID-19 vaccine. Study-level points and caveats: The span of vaccine-associated CD4 TCRs extended across spike, with dominance at 160-218 and 743-854. Elevations in Spike-specific TCR breadth and depth followed administration of two AZD1222 doses. Baseline seropositivity occurred in only six or seven AZD1222 recipients. The donor group comprised mostly white British people and more females; the analysis possibly underestimated clonal diversity.

The table came from immunoSEQ multiplex PCR; TCRdb's copy has only in-frame clones and leaves some out. The data contain 85,000 to 100,000 clones, 85% to 90% of them singletons. Concerning this clone itself: The antigen is undetermined.

This sequence was found in an adult in good health. Source: peripheral blood, taken on day 0 of AZD1222 vaccination.

CDR3 in DNA: TGTGCCAGTAGTATCCGAGAATACTCCTACAATGAGCAGTTCTTC. This codes for CASSIREYSYNEQFF. The chain recombines TRBV19 with TRBJ2-1; D unclear. This CDR3 comprises 15 residues. Trimming stripped 3 bases from V and 0 bases from J, with 9 bases between. Per the germline V gene, CDR1 is LNHDA and CDR2 is SQIVND (reference sequence).